This entry describes one TCR beta chain. Its antigen specificity is not known. Base qualities are not recorded, but no much larger clone differs from it by a single base. The sample originates from a study of T cell responses to AZD1222 COVID-19 vaccine (dated by TCRdb to the early 2020s). About the study as a whole: Because spike-specific TCR depth and breadth did not differ between the two schedules, AZD1222 recipients who got a second dose at roughly 4 weeks were pooled with those who got a second dose at roughly 12 weeks. Trial participants were enrolled into age subgroups of 18-55, 56-69 and 70-plus years, which contained around 150, 28 and 57 TCR-sequenced participants, respectively. A total of 240 or so trial participants underwent TCR sequencing, of whom under 220 had received two doses of AZD1222 and about 25 had received two doses of the MenACWY control vaccine. General conclusions and limits of the study: After two AZD1222 doses, both the breadth and the depth of spike-specific TCRs were significantly higher than at day 0 and than in MenACWY recipients. Only a handful of AZD1222 recipients were SARS-CoV-2 seropositive at baseline, limiting conclusions about previously exposed vaccinees. CD4 TCRs associated with the vaccine covered the entire spike protein, and the dominant responses were in regions 160-218 and 743-854. The 56-69-year group was small, and its depth increase did not reach significance, likely because of low power. Because no day 14 peak-response samples were available, the repertoires could be characterized only after the peak T cell response. Participants were mostly white British, with more females than males. The authors suggested clonal diversity may have been underestimated. Reportedly, almost half of the unique spike-specific TCRs recognized epitopes lying outside the regions that are mutated in the B.1.351 and B.1.1.7 variants.

Explained via the paper, the time point label denotes: baseline before first vaccination. Vaccinee samples were obtained from the UK trials COV001 and COV002, which included a single-blind randomized controlled phase 2/3 trial of AZD1222 (ChAdOx1 nCoV-19) in healthy adults. Trial participant PBMC samples were collected at day 0 and day 28 after the second dose for TCRbeta chain sequencing. The CDR3 regions of human TCRbeta chains were analyzed by immunosequencing. Processing in the source paper ran as follows. Repertoire TCRs were checked for matches against a reference library of SARS-CoV-2-specific TCRs that had been generated using the MIRA antigen-specificity platform. Breadth was defined as the fraction of unique TCRs that were SARS-CoV-2-associated. Depth was defined as the fraction of total T cells that were SARS-CoV-2-associated. Using the MIRA data, each spike-specific TCR was mapped to the spike region that the TCR reacts to and placed in a CD4 or CD8 class. Log10-transformed breadth and depth values were compared by one-way ANOVA with Sidak's multiple comparisons tests. This immuneACCESS table, as held by TCRdb, lists in-frame sequences with V and J called but not all clones. Of the missing ones, under half trace to an unresolved V gene in checked studies; the others have no known cause. That table is the source of V, J and clone size, and D and trimming were worked out from the DNA. The sample yields 29,000 or so clones; over 85% were counted once. Of the sample, more than 7% falls within the top ten clones.

This TCR came from an adult in good health. The sequences come from peripheral blood, collected on day 0 of AZD1222 vaccination.

The CDR3 region has the sequence CASRGQGATGELFF. The nucleotide sequence reads TGTGCCAGCAGGGGACAGGGAGCCACCGGGGAGCTGTTTTTT. Here the chain combines TRBV11-2 and TRBJ2-2, and TRBD1 aligns with 9 junction nucleotides. The junction shows trimming of 6 bases on V and 4 bases on J, and the gene matches do not reach 3 bases of it. CDR1 and CDR2 were assigned from the germline V gene as SGHAT and FQNNGV. The CDR3 measures 14 amino acids from cysteine to phenylalanine. Left in the record is the CDR3 DNA by itself, 42 bases read in frame from the first base.